This TCR beta chain derives from a study of T cell responses to AZD1222 COVID-19 vaccine. Sequencing used immunoSEQ multiplex PCR; TCRdb keeps in-frame clones, though not all of them. The sample gives about 96,000 clones, over 75% of which show up once; around 2.8% is in the top ten. General observations from the study: Nearly half of the spike-specific TCRs reportedly recognize variant regions that carry no mutations.

Germline assignment: CDR1 SGDLS and CDR2 YYNGEE. The CDR3 spans 13 residues. V was shortened by 0 bases and J by 7 bases, with 8 bases between the two germline ends. With regard to this clone: Antigen specificity is unknown.

The source material was peripheral blood, sampled on day 0 of AZD1222 vaccination. The J gene is TRBJ2-1, the V gene TRBV9; D is ambiguous. This receptor was taken from an adult in good health. CDR3 nucleotide sequence: TGTGCCAGCAGCGTAGAATTTTGGAATGAGCAGTTCTTC. This encodes CASSVEFWNEQFF.